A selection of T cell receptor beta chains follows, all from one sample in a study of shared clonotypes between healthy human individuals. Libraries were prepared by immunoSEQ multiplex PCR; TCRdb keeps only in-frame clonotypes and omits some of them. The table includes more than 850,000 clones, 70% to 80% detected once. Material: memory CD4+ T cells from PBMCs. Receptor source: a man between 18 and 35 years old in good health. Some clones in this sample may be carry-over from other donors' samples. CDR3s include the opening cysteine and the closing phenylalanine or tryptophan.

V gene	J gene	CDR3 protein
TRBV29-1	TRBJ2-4	CSVDSQGKNIQYF
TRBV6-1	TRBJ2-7	CASKTSAFFSYEQYF
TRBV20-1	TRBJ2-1	CSARAPPKQFF
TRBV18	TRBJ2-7	CASSPTGMGGEQYF
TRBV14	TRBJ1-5	CASSPGRNQPQHF
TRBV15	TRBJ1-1	CATRPGLSNTEAFF
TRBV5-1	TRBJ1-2	CASSPGTGVYGYTF
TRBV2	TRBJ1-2	CASSGQRPINYGYTF
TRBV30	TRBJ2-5	CAWSAIGRAQETQYF
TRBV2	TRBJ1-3	CASSVRRAGNTIYF
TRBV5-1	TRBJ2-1	CASGSGANNEQFF
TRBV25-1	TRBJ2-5	CASSVTESQETQYF
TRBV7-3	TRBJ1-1	CASSAFSNTEAFF
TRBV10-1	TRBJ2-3	CATSGPAGGLTSTDTQYF
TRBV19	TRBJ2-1	CASSTGLAGVPPLNEQFF
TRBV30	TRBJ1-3	CAWRVKSGNTIYF
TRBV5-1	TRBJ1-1	CASSWGRGGTEAFF
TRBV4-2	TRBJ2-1	CASSQGAASSYNEQFF
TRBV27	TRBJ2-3	CASRRLAGAPDTQYF
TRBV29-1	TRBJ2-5	CSVRPAETQYF
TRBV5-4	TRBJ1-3	CASSPPGGDGNTIYF
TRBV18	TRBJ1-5	CASSPLAYSNQPQHF
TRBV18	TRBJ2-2	CASSPPDKSDGELFF
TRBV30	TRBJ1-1	CAWVEARQEAFF
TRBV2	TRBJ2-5	CASRDRGGGETQYF
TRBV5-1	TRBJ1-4	CASSLVDSNEKLFF
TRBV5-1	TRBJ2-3	CASSLARGTDTQYF
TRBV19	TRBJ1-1	CASSQGRNTEAFF
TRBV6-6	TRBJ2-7	CASSAAGTNHYEQYF
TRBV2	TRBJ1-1	CASSVHREEAFF
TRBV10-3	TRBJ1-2	CAISESTQGLASYGYTF
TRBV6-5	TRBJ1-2	CASSYDLGAGGYTF
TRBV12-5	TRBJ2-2	CATSPGGTGELFF
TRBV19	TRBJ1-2	CASSITLNYGYTF
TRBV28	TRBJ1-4	CASSLLGAGDEKLFF
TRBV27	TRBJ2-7	CASSEGPYEQYF
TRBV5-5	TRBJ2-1	CASSPGASGPEQFF
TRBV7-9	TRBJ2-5	CASSLAGSGAQYF
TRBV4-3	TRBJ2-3	CASSQGTRGADTQYF
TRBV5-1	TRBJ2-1	CASSSYPGAGNEQFF
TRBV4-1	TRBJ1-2	CASSQASDSRYTF
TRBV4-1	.	CASSQDRAGSYEQYF
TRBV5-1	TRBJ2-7	CASRSGPQAPYEQYF
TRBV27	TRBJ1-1	CASSLRWNTEAFF